This passage covers 22 T cell receptor beta chains from one sample sequenced in a study of precursors of human CD4 cytotoxic T cells. Sorted CD4+ central memory, effector memory, IL-7R-high TEMRA and IL-7R-negative TEMRA cells underwent bulk UMI sequencing. A single record per CDR3 protein comes from TCRdb applying MiXCR to the reads. The sample includes 600 to 800 distinct CDR3 sequences, roughly 17% seen only once; the top ten take roughly 12%. Sequencing was carried out using memory CD4+ T cells from blood (PBMCs). The source of these receptors is a human donor in good health.

By share of the sample, this clonotype is medium-sized. The rearrangement joins TRBV6-1 to TRBJ2-7; 8 nucleotides agree with TRBD1. With 4 bases clipped from V and 1 base from J, the junction kept 3 bases outside the gene matches. This CDR3 region has 14 residues. The germline gives CDR1 MNHNS, CDR2 SASEGT. CDR3 DNA: TGTGCCAGCAGTGTACAGGGGGTATCCTACGAGCAGTACTTC. Translated: CASSVQGVSYEQYF.

By its share, this clonotype is large. CDR3 loop: CSVGGGSNQPQHF. CDR3 nucleotides: TGCAGCGTTGGCGGGGGAAGCAATCAGCCCCAGCATTTT. The chain carries TRBV29-1 and TRBJ1-5, with D tentatively TRBD1 (5 bases). From germline, CDR1 is SQVTM and CDR2 ANQGSEA. The CDR3 spans 13 residues. Trimming left V 4 bases short and J 1 base short, with 8 bases between.

By share, this clonotype ranks as large. The rearrangement uses TRBV7-6 and TRBJ2-3; D uncertain. Per the germline V gene, CDR1 is SGHVS and CDR2 is FNYEAQ. The CDR3 length is 15 residues. Trimming cost V 6 bases and J 0 bases, with 13 bases left between them. The CDR3 DNA reads as TGTGCCAGCAGTCTCGACACCAGCAGCACAGATACGCAGTATTTT. It specifies CASSLDTSSTDTQYF.

This clonotype was observed a few times. V usage is TRBV5-5 and J usage is TRBJ2-5, with 10 bases fitting TRBD2. Looked up from germline, CDR1 is SGHKS and CDR2 is YYEKEE (reference sequence). The CDR3 has 13 residues. With V trimmed by 5 bases and J by 5 bases, 3 bases remained unmatched. The CDR3 protein is CASRTLAGETQYF. The CDR3 region has the DNA TGTGCCAGCAGAACACTAGCGGGGGAGACCCAGTACTTC.

This chain uses TRBV4-3 with TRBJ1-2, with D tentatively TRBD1 (6 bases). Trimming cost V 0 bases and J 8 bases, with 16 bases left between them. CDR3 length: 15 amino acids. CDR1 and CDR2 (germline): LGHNA, YSLEER. The CDR3 DNA reads as TGCGCCAGCAGCCAAGAGGGGGGCATTCGGGGAGGCTACACCTTC. Amino acid sequence: CASSQEGGIRGGYTF.

This clonotype is judged large. The rearrangement uses TRBV27 and TRBJ1-3, with TRBD1 matching 7 bases. Losses at the gene ends were 5 bases for V and 3 bases for J; bases not matched to a gene: 1. Germline V gene data show CDR1 as MNHEY and CDR2 as SMNVEV (reference sequence). The length of the CDR3 is 13 residues. The CDR3 loop reads CASSRQGGNTIYF. Written as DNA, the CDR3 is TGTGCCAGCAGTAGACAGGGTGGAAACACCATATATTTT.

This clonotype is large. The chain employs TRBV5-1 and TRBJ2-5; D is undetermined. V lost 4 bases and J lost 5, with 18 bases in between. This CDR3 region has 15 residues. Per germline, CDR1 SGHRS and CDR2 YFSETQ. The CDR3 loop is CASSPYFPERETQYF. The CDR3 region has the DNA TGCGCCAGCAGCCCTTACTTCCCAGAACGGGAGACCCAGTACTTC.

The V call is TRBV15, the J call TRBJ1-1, with D uncertain. Trimming stripped 0 bases from V and 9 bases from J, with 8 bases between. The CDR3 is 12 residues long. CDR1 is LNHNV, CDR2 YYDKDF, per germline (reference sequence). CDR3 DNA: TGTGCCACCAGCAGAGATACGGGGAAAGCTTTCTTT. Translating gives CATSRDTGKAFF.

In this sample, this clonotype is large. The gene calls are TRBV29-1 and TRBJ2-3; 7 bases align to TRBD2. The V and J ends lost 6 bases and 4 bases, in that order; junction bases with no gene match: 13. The CDR3 extends over 15 amino acids. CDR1 is SQVTM, CDR2 ANQGSEA, per germline. CDR3: CSVASTSEGSDTQYF. As DNA, the CDR3 is TGCAGCGTAGCCTCCACTAGCGAGGGGTCAGATACGCAGTATTTT.

By share of the sample, this clonotype is large. V usage is TRBV12-3 or TRBV12-4 and J usage is TRBJ1-1, with D unresolved. This CDR3 has 11 amino acids. V gave up 6 bases and J gave up 4 bases, with 6 bases separating them. The CDR3 DNA sequence: TGTGCCAGCAGGAGGACCACTGAAGCTTTCTTT. Amino acid sequence: CASRRTTEAFF.

This clonotype is large by share. The rearrangement joins TRBV2 to TRBJ2-1, with D possibly matching TRBD2 (5 bases). This CDR3 has 13 amino acids. The V gene's germline CDR1 is SNHLY and CDR2 FYNNEI. The V end lost 8 bases, the J end lost 0 bases, and 8 bases lay between the germline ends. CDR3 sequence: CASYSASYNEQFF. The CDR3 DNA reads TGTGCCAGCTATAGCGCCTCCTACAATGAGCAGTTCTTC.

The V gene is TRBV5-4, the J gene TRBJ1-2; no clear D gene. V gave up 0 bases and J gave up 5 bases, with 8 bases separating them. Germline V lookup: CDR1 SGHNT, CDR2 YYREEE (reference sequence). The CDR3 is 13 residues long. CDR3: CASSLGFRYGYTF. CDR3 coding DNA: TGTGCCAGCAGCTTGGGGTTTCGATATGGCTACACCTTC. Full variable domain (remainder filled in from reference TRBV5-4 and TRBJ1-2): ETGVTQSPTHLIKTRGQQVTLRCSSQSGHNTVSWYQQALGQGPQFIFQYYREEENGRGNFPPRFSGLQFPNYSSELNVNALELDDSALYLCASSLGFRYGYTFGSGTRLTVV.

This clonotype is deemed large. J is TRBJ1-5 and V is TRBV5-1; tentatively, D is TRBD1 (6 bases). The CDR3 extends over 15 amino acids. Germline loops: CDR1 SGHRS, CDR2 YFSETQ. The V end lost 4 bases, the J end lost 2 bases, and 13 bases lay between the germline ends. CDR3 sequence: CASSPGPGGNQPQHF. The CDR3 DNA is TGCGCCAGCAGCCCGGGCCCAGGGGGCAATCAGCCCCAGCATTTT.

This clonotype ranks as large. This chain uses TRBV12-3 or TRBV12-4 with TRBJ2-3, with D uncertain. The CDR3 runs 11 residues. With 3 bases removed from V and 6 bases from J, the gap between germline ends came to 4 bases. CDR3 region: CASSFGDTQYF. CDR3 nucleotide sequence: TGTGCCAGCAGTTTTGGGGATACGCAGTATTTT.

V gene TRBV5-1 combines with J gene TRBJ2-3, with D unresolved. Trimming took 2 bases from V and 3 from J, leaving 7 bases between them. Germline CDR1 SGHRS, CDR2 YFSETQ. CDR3 length: 13 amino acids. CDR3 in amino acids: CASSFQETDTQYF. CDR3 sequence (DNA): TGCGCCAGCAGCTTTCAGGAGACAGATACGCAGTATTTT.

The chain joins TRBV12-3 or TRBV12-4 to TRBJ1-1; the match to TRBD1 covers 7 bases. The CDR3 runs to 13 residues. J gave up 1 base and V 4 bases, and 0 bases lay outside the gene matches. CDR3 nucleotide sequence: TGTGCCAGCAGTTACAGGGGGAACACTGAAGCTTTCTTT. Translation: CASSYRGNTEAFF.

This clonotype is termed large. The chain carries TRBV7-3 and TRBJ2-1, with D maybe TRBD2 (6 bases). CDR1 SGHTA and CDR2 FQGTGA come from the germline V gene. Trimming removed 2 bases at V and 12 bases at J, with 26 bases between. This CDR3 region has 17 residues. This chain's CDR3 is CASSLDSSVFSRGGQFF. The CDR3 DNA reads as TGTGCCAGCAGCTTAGACTCCTCGGTATTTTCCCGGGGAGGGCAGTTCTTC.

By proportion, this clonotype is hyperexpanded. This chain joins TRBV18 and TRBJ2-7, with D unclear. The germline CDR1 and CDR2 sequences are KGHSH and LQKENI. CDR3 size: 14 residues. V lost 0 bases to trimming and J lost 2 bases, with 8 bases between them. CDR3 nucleotide sequence: TGTGCCAGCTCACCACCCTGGGGTCCCTACGAGCAGTACTTC. As protein: CASSPPWGPYEQYF. The full variable domain, in which reference TRBV18 and TRBJ2-7 provide the parts outside the CDR3, is NAGVMQNPRHLVRRRGQEARLRCSPMKGHSHVYWYRQLPEEGLKFMVYLQKENIIDESGMPKERFSAEFPKEGPSILRIQQVVRGDSAAYFCASSPPWGPYEQYFGPGTRLTVT.

Within the sample, this clonotype is large. The J gene is TRBJ2-7, the V gene TRBV5-1, with D uncertain. This CDR3 has 14 residues. The V and J ends lost 0 bases and 0 bases respectively, with 7 bases between them. Looked up from germline, CDR1 is SGHRS and CDR2 is YFSETQ. CDR3 DNA sequence: TGCGCCAGCAGCTTGGACCCTCTCTCCTACGAGCAGTACTTC. Translated: CASSLDPLSYEQYF. Supplemented by reference TRBV5-1 and TRBJ2-7, the full variable domain reads KAGVTQTPRYLIKTRGQQVTLSCSPISGHRSVSWYQQTPGQGLQFLFEYFSETQRNKGNFPGRFSGRQFSNSRSEMNVSTLELGDSALYLCASSLDPLSYEQYFGPGTRLTVT.

This clonotype was seen only once. A read error may produce the germline difference seen at one junction end. The rearrangement uses TRBV7-9 and TRBJ1-1; D is uncertain. The CDR3 extends over 13 amino acids. Germline-derived CDR1 and CDR2 are SEHNR and FQNEAQ (reference sequence). CDR3 sequence (DNA): TGTGCCTGCAGCTTAGCGGAAAATACTGAAGCTTTCTTT. The encoded protein is CACSLAENTEAFF.

Relative to its sample, this clonotype is large. The V and J genes are TRBV7-2 and TRBJ1-2, with D uncertain. Germline-derived CDR1 and CDR2 are SGHTA and FQGNSA. V lost 2 bases and J 6 bases, leaving 16 bases between the germline ends. The CDR3 has 15 amino acids. CDR3 in DNA: TGTGCCAGCAGCTTATCAGAGGACTTGAGCCATGGCTACACCTTC. Translating gives CASSLSEDLSHGYTF.

This clonotype is large in the sample. This chain joins TRBV5-5 and TRBJ1-5; no clear D gene. The CDR3 runs 16 residues. Germline values: CDR1 SGHKS, CDR2 YYEKEE (reference sequence). The ends were cut back, 2 bases at V and 0 bases at J, with 12 bases in the middle. CDR3 protein: CASSLGGPYSNQPQHF. The CDR3 DNA is TGTGCCAGCAGCTTAGGTGGGCCATATAGCAATCAGCCCCAGCATTTT. Variable domain in full (rest from reference TRBV5-5 and TRBJ1-5): DAGVTQSPTHLIKTRGQQVTLRCSPISGHKSVSWYQQVLGQGPQFIFQYYEKEERGRGNFPDRFSARQFPNYSSELNVNALLLGDSALYLCASSLGGPYSNQPQHFGDGTRLSIL.